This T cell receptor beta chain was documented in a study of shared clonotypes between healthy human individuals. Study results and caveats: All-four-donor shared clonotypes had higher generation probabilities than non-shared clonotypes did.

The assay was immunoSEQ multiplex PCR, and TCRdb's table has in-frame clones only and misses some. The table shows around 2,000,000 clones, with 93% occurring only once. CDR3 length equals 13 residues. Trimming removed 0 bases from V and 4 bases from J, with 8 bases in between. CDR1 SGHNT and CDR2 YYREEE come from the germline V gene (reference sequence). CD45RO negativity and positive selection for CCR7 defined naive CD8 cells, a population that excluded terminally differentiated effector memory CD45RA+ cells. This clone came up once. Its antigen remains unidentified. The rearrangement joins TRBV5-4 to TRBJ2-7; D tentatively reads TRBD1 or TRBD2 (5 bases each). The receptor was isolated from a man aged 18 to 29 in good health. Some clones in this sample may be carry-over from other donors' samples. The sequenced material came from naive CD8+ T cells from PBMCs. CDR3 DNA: TGTGCCAGCAGCTTGGCCTGGGGGTACGAGCAGTACTTC. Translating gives CASSLAWGYEQYF.